Included here is one T cell receptor beta chain sequence, with context. Its antigen is as yet unknown. The entry originates in a study of cytomegalovirus exposure and HLA in healthy donors. Findings and caveats of the study: Later analysis demonstrated an association between a missense DCLRE1C variant and TCR beta V- and J-gene trimming. Presence/absence analyses treated sequencing depth as roughly uniform across donors.

PCR used 60 Vbeta primers and 13 Jbeta primers. Generated by immunoSEQ multiplex PCR, the TCRdb table keeps only in-frame clones and is missing some. The sample holds about 170,000 clones, about three quarters seen once. This CDR3 contains 13 residues. CDR1 and CDR2 (germline): MNHEY, SVGAGI. The V end lost 4 bases, the J end lost 7 bases, and 11 bases lay between the germline ends. The chain combines TRBV6-5 with TRBJ1-5; tentatively, D is TRBD1 (5 bases). This sequence originates from a female donor in good health and CMV-seronegative. Specimen: PBMCs. CDR3 amino acids: CASSSDSFQPQHF. The DNA for the CDR3 is TGTGCCAGCAGTTCTGACAGTTTCCAGCCCCAGCATTTT.